The clone carrying this T cell receptor beta chain was seen repeatedly, ten times or more. Its antigen is unknown. The CDR3 contains 17 residues. The germline gives CDR1 DFQATT, CDR2 SNEGSKA (reference sequence). The V gene end was trimmed by 0 bases and the J gene end by 4 bases; junction bases not matched to a gene: 5. Researchers took RNA transcripts and amplified the TCR beta CDR3 regions from them. A first-round RT-PCR of the TCR CDR3 used the HTBI primer set. TCRdb redid the calling of the multiplex PCR reads with MiXCR, one entry per CDR3 protein. The profile shows 550,000 to 650,000 distinct CDR3 sequences, approximately 14% of them singletons. This specimen belongs to a study of T cells in Graves' hyperthyroidism and ophthalmopathy. On the study more broadly: The blood sample was taken at first diagnosis, before treatment began. Findings and limits, study-wide: Before onset, ophthalmopathy was predicted by the model a median approximately 6.5 months earlier.

With a duration under 2 months, the hyperthyroidism was newly diagnosed in patients aged 18 to 65. PBMCs were collected from an approximately 10 ml volume of fresh peripheral blood. Sequences were obtained from blood. V usage is TRBV20-1 and J usage is TRBJ2-3, with TRBD2 matching over 15 bases. This clonotype was sampled from a middle-aged woman with Graves' hyperthyroidism. CDR3 sequence: CSAREGLAGGVPDTQYF. Written as DNA, the CDR3 is TGCAGTGCTAGAGAAGGACTAGCGGGAGGGGTACCAGATACGCAGTATTTT.